Following are 11 T cell receptor beta chains from one sample sequenced in a study of T cells in Graves' hyperthyroidism and ophthalmopathy. Researchers amplified the TCR beta CDR3 regions from RNA transcripts. RT-PCR in the first round (using the HTBI primer set) targeted the TCR CDR3. In TCRdb, the multiplex PCR reads were re-called with MiXCR into one record per CDR3 protein. There are 200,000 to 250,000 distinct CDR3 sequences in the sample; about a sixth occur only once, and approximately 50% lies in the top ten. The sample was blood. Every receptor here comes from a man aged 50-60 years with Graves' hyperthyroidism.

This chain connects TRBV11-2 to TRBJ2-1, with a weak D call TRBD2 (6 bases). The V and J ends lost 1 base and 5 bases respectively, with 18 bases between them. Germline-derived CDR1 and CDR2 are SGHAT and FQNNGV. The CDR3 has 17 residues. The CDR3 DNA reads as TGTGCCAGCAGCTTAGCTGGTGGTCTAGCGCTTAACAATGAGCAGTTCTTC. This translates into CASSLAGGLALNNEQFF.

The chain employs TRBV6-2 or TRBV6-3 and TRBJ2-3; the D gene is possibly TRBD2 (5 bases). With 4 bases removed from V and 1 base from J, the gap between germline ends came to 12 bases. The CDR3 has 15 residues. CDR1 and CDR2 (germline): MNHEY, SVGEGT. This chain's CDR3 is CASSSGFSGTDTQYF. The DNA for the CDR3 is TGTGCCAGCAGTTCCGGGTTTAGCGGCACAGATACGCAGTATTTT.

This clonotype showed up many times. The V and J genes are TRBV6-2 or TRBV6-3 and TRBJ2-7; D may be TRBD1 (6 bases). This CDR3 has 14 amino acids. Per germline, CDR1 MNHEY and CDR2 SVGEGT. Trimming left V 7 bases short and J 2 bases short, with 15 bases between. CDR3 protein: CASTLGTSTYEQYF. The CDR3, as DNA: TGTGCCAGCACCCTCGGGACATCCACCTACGAGCAGTACTTC.

This clonotype was detected ten times or more. This chain links TRBV6-1 with TRBJ1-5; D is unclear. CDR3 length equals 11 residues. V lost 6 bases, J lost 4 bases, and 4 bases lay in between. Germline CDR1 and CDR2: MNHNS and SASEGT. DNA of the CDR3: TGTGCCAGCAGCCTAAATCAGCCCCAGCATTTT. Protein sequence: CASSLNQPQHF.

This clonotype occurred a few times. The chain links TRBV3-1 to TRBJ2-7, with TRBD1 identical over 9 bases. V lost 8 bases and J lost 5; bases outside the gene matches: 7. The CDR3 consists of 13 residues. The V gene's germline CDR1 is LGHDT and CDR2 YNNKEL (reference sequence). In nucleotides, the CDR3 is TGTGCCAGCGGGACAGGGTATTATCACGAGCAGTACTTC. Translation gives CASGTGYYHEQYF.

With respect to this clonotype: This clone may be a read error of a much larger clone one base away. The chain employs TRBV6-2 or TRBV6-3 and TRBJ2-5; 7 bases are a match to TRBD1. With 3 bases clipped from V and 4 bases from J, the junction kept 5 bases outside the gene matches. The CDR3 is 14 residues long. Germline CDR1 reads MNHEY; CDR2 reads SVGEGT. The CDR3 bases are TGTGCCAGCAGTTATGACAGGGTTCTAGAGACCCAGTACTTC. This gives the protein CASSYDRVLETQYF.

The sample holds many counts of this clonotype. V is TRBV20-1 and J is TRBJ2-1; 9 bases fit TRBD1. In germline, CDR1 is DFQATT, CDR2 SNEGSKA (reference sequence). Losses at the gene ends were 4 bases for V and 5 bases for J; bases not matched to a gene: 6. This CDR3 has 14 amino acids. The CDR3, as DNA: TGCAGTGCTATAGCCGGGACAGGGAACAATGAGCAGTTCTTC. This gives the protein CSAIAGTGNNEQFF.

The J gene is TRBJ2-1, the V gene TRBV19; D is perhaps TRBD1 or TRBD2 (5 bases each). The CDR3 runs to 13 residues. V dropped 3 bases and J dropped 5 bases, with 8 bases sitting between them. The germline V gene encodes CDR1 LNHDA and CDR2 SQIVND (reference sequence). Here the CDR3 DNA reads TGTGCCAGTAGTATCGGGGCGAACAATGAGCAGTTCTTC. Amino acid sequence: CASSIGANNEQFF.

This clonotype has just one count. The rearrangement joins TRBV7-9 to TRBJ1-2; D gene uncertain. Germline values: CDR1 SEHNR, CDR2 FQNEAQ (reference sequence). The CDR3 sequence is 15 residues long. The V end was cut by 4 bases, the J end by 8 bases, with 20 bases between. CDR3: CASSSPVSKIEGYTF. In nucleotides, the CDR3 is TGTGCCAGCAGCTCCCCAGTTAGTAAAATTGAGGGCTACACCTTC. The full variable domain, in which reference TRBV7-9 and TRBJ1-2 provide the parts outside the CDR3, is DTGVSQNPRHKITKRGQNVTFRCDPISEHNRLYWYRQTLGQGPEFLTYFQNEAQLEKSRLLSDRFSAERPKGSFSTLEIQRTEQGDSAMYLCASSSPVSKIEGYTFGSGTRLTVV.

About this clonotype itself: Since a much larger clone is just one base distant, this may be a read error. The V gene is TRBV30, the J gene TRBJ2-2; no clear D. Germline CDR1 GTSNPN, CDR2 SVGIG (reference sequence). This CDR3 contains 13 residues. The CDR3 is CDWSVLNTGELFF. The CDR3 bases are TGTGACTGGAGTGTATTGAACACCGGGGAGCTGTTTTTT.

This chain joins TRBV27 and TRBJ2-3, with TRBD2 matching over 9 bases. Germline CDR1 MNHEY, CDR2 SMNVEV (reference sequence). Germline trimming cut 1 base from V and 1 base from J; bases unmatched to any gene: 3. This CDR3 spans 16 amino acids. The CDR3: CASSLFAGGGTDTQYF. The CDR3 bases are TGTGCCAGCAGTTTATTTGCGGGAGGGGGCACAGATACGCAGTATTTT.